This record looks at one TCR beta chain sequence and its context. The CDR3 totals 11 residues. Per the germline V gene, CDR1 is MDHEN and CDR2 is SYDVKM. V shed 6 bases and J shed 6 bases, with 8 bases lying between them. This record belongs to a study of blood T cell repertoires in COVID-19. Study-wide background: Acute and convalescent COVID-19 samples came from the United States, Italy and Spain. PBMCs, B-cell-depleted T cells, or T cells were the source of the cDNA or gDNA that made up the material.

TCRdb's copy holds only in-frame clones and misses some; the assay was immunoSEQ multiplex PCR. The sample carries around 82,000 clones, about 88% recorded once. Patients at the Seattle site were enrolled during active infection and followed longitudinally. This clonotype was sampled from a man at least 80 years old with COVID-19, enrolled during active disease. The V call is TRBV28, the J call TRBJ1-1; maybe TRBD1 (6 bases). Sequenced: peripheral blood. The CDR3 nucleotides are TGTGCCAGCAGAGGGGGGGCTGAAGCTTTCTTT. The encoded protein is CASRGGAEAFF.